The text below deals with one T cell receptor (beta chain). The antigen remains undetermined. Assays examined 100,000 or so TCR templates per sample. The repertoire was sequenced with immunoSEQ multiplex PCR; TCRdb's copy has only in-frame clones and lacks some. This table holds about 50,000 clones, over 95% found once. This entry comes from a study of siplizumab effects on memory and regulatory T cells. General study points: The authors could not assign a naive or memory phenotype to roughly 75-95% of proliferating CD4+ or CD8+ clones. Naive T cells looked more diverse than memory cells and looked like major alloresponse contributors. Siplizumab produced a significant drop in alloreactive sequences attributable to unstimulated CD4+ memory cells.

Trimming cost V 5 bases and J 4 bases; bases outside gene matches: 5. CDR1 GTSNPN and CDR2 SVGIG come from the germline V gene (reference sequence). The CDR3 runs to 13 residues. This sequence originates from a human donor in good health. The chain couples TRBV30 to TRBJ2-5; TRBD1 matches 9 bases. The sequencing input was naive CD8+ T cells sorted from blood. Written as DNA, the CDR3 is TGTGCCTGGGGGACAGGGAGGATAGAGACCCAGTACTTC. Its protein is CAWGTGRIETQYF.